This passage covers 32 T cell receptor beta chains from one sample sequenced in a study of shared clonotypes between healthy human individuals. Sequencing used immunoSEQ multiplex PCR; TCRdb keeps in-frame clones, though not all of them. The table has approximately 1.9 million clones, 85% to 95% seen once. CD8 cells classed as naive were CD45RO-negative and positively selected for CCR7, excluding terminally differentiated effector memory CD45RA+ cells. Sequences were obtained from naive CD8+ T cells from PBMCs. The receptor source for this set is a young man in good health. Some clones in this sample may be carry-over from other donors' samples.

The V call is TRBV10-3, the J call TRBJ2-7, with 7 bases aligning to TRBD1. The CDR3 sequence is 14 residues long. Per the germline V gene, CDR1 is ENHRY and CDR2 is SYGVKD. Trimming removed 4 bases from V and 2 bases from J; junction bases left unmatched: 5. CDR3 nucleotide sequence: TGTGCCATCAGTGGGGACAGCATCACCTACGAGCAGTACTTC. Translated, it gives CAISGDSITYEQYF.

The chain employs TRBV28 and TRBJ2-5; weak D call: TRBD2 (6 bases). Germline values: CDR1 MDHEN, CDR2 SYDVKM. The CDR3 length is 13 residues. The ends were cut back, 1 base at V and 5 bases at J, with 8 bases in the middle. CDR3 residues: CASSLYAGETQYF. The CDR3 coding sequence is TGTGCCAGCAGTTTATACGCGGGGGAGACCCAGTACTTC.

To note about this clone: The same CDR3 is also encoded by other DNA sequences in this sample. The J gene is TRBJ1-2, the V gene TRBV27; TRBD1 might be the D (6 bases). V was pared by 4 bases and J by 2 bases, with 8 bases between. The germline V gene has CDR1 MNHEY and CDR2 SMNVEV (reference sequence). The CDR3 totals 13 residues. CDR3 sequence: CASSWGQNYGYTF. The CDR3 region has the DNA TGTGCCAGCAGTTGGGGGCAGAACTATGGCTACACCTTC.

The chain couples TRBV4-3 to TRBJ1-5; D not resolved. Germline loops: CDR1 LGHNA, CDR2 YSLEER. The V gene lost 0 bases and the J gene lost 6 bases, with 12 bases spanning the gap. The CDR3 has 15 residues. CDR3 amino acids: CASSQDRGPIQPQHF. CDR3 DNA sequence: TGCGCCAGCAGCCAAGACCGTGGCCCGATTCAGCCCCAGCATTTT.

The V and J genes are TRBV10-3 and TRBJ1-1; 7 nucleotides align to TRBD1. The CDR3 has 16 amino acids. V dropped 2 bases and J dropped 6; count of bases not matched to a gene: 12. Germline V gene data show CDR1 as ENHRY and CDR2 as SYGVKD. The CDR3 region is CAISEATGYLGAEAFF. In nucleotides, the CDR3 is TGTGCCATCAGTGAGGCGACAGGGTACCTAGGGGCTGAAGCTTTCTTT.

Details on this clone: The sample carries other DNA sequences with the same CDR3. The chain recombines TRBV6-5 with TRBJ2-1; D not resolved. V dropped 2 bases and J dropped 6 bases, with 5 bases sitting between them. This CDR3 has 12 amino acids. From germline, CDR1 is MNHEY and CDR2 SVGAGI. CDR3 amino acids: CASSYNSNEQFF. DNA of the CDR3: TGTGCCAGCAGTTACAATAGCAATGAGCAGTTCTTC.

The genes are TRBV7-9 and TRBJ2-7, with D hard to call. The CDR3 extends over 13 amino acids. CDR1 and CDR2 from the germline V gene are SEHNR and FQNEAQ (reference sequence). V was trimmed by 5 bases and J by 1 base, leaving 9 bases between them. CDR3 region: CASSHLESYEQYF. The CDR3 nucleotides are TGTGCCAGCAGCCATCTAGAATCCTACGAGCAGTACTTC.

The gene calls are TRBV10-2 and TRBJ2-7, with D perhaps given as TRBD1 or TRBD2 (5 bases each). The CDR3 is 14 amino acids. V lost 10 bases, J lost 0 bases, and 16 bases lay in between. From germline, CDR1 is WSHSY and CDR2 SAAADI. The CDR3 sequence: CATFGAASSYEQYF. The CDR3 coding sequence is TGCGCCACTTTCGGGGCGGCAAGCTCCTACGAGCAGTACTTC.

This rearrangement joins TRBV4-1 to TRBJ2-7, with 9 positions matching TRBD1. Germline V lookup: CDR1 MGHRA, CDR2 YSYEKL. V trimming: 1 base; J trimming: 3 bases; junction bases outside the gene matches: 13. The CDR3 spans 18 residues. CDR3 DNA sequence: TGCGCCAGCAGCCAAGTGGAGAAGAGGACAGGGGACATCTACGAGCAGTACTTC. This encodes CASSQVEKRTGDIYEQYF.

Here the CDR3 reads CASSWGLAGSTDTQYF. CDR3 DNA: TGTGCCAGCAGCTGGGGACTAGCAGGAAGCACAGATACGCAGTATTTT. The chain carries TRBV5-4 and TRBJ2-3; 9 positions match TRBD2. Germline V gene lookup returns CDR1 SGHNT and CDR2 YYREEE (reference sequence). CDR3 length equals 16 residues. Trimming removed 3 bases from V and 0 bases from J; junction bases left unmatched: 5.

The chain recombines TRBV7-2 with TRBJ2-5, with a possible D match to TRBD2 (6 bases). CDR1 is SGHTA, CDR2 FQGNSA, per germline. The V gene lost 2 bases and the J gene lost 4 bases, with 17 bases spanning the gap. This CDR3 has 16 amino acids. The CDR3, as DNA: TGTGCCAGCAGCTTAAGGTTGGAGGGAAGGGGAGAGACCCAGTACTTC. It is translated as CASSLRLEGRGETQYF. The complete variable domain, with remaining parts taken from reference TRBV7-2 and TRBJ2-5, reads GAGVSQSPSNKVTEKGKDVELRCDPISGHTALYWYRQSLGQGLEFLIYFQGNSAPDKSGLPSDRFSAERTGGSVSTLTIQRTQQEDSAVYLCASSLRLEGRGETQYFGPGTRLLVL.

The CDR3 nucleotides are TGTGCCAGGGCAAGGTTTGGGGGCGCGATCTACGAGCAGTACTTC. Its protein is CARARFGGAIYEQYF. The chain joins TRBV27 to TRBJ2-7, with a tentative D call TRBD1 (6 bases). With 9 bases removed from V and 3 bases from J, the gap between germline ends came to 21 bases. CDR3 size: 15 residues. From germline, CDR1 is MNHEY and CDR2 SMNVEV (reference sequence).

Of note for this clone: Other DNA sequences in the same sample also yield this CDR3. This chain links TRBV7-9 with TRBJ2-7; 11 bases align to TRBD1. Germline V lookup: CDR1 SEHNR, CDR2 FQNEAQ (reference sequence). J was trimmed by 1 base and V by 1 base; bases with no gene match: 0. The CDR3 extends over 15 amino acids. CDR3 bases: TGTGCCAGCAGCTTAGGGGACAGGGGGTCCTACGAGCAGTACTTC. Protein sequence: CASSLGDRGSYEQYF.

This CDR3 reads CASSLTGIDEQYF. The CDR3 coding sequence is TGTGCCAGCAGCTTGACAGGGATCGACGAGCAGTACTTC. The V call is TRBV7-9, the J call TRBJ2-7; 7 bases line up with TRBD1. The V and J ends lost 3 bases and 5 bases, in that order; junction bases with no gene match: 4. Germline-derived CDR1 and CDR2 are SEHNR and FQNEAQ (reference sequence). This CDR3 is built from 13 residues.

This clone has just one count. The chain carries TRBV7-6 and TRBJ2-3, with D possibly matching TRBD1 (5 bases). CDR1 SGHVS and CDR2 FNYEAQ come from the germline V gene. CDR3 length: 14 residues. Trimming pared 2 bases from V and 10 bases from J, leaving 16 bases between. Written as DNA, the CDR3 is TGTGCCAGCAGCTTAATGGCAGGGCCGAGTCCGCAGTATTTT. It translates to CASSLMAGPSPQYF.

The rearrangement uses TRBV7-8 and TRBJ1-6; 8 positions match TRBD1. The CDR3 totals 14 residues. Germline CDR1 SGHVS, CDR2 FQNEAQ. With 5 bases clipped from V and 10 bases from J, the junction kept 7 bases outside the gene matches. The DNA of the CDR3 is TGTGCCAGCAGCCCAGGACAGGGAGGCTCACCCCTCCACTTT. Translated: CASSPGQGGSPLHF.

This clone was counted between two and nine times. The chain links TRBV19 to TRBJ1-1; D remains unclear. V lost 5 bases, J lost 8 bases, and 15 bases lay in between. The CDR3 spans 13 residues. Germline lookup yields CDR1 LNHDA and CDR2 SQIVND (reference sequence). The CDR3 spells CASSARRSGEAFF. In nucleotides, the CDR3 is TGTGCCAGTAGTGCCCGGAGGTCCGGGGAAGCTTTCTTT.

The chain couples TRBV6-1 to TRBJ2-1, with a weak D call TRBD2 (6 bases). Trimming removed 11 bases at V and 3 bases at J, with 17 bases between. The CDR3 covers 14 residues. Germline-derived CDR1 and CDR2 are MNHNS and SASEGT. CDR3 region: CACEEGTHYNEQFF. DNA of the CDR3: TGTGCCTGTGAGGAGGGGACGCACTACAATGAGCAGTTCTTC.

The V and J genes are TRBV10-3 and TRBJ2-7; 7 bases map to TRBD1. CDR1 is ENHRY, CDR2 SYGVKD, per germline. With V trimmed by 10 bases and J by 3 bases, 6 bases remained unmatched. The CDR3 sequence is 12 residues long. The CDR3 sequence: CATGTASYEQYF. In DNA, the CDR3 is TGTGCCACCGGGACAGCTAGCTACGAGCAGTACTTC.

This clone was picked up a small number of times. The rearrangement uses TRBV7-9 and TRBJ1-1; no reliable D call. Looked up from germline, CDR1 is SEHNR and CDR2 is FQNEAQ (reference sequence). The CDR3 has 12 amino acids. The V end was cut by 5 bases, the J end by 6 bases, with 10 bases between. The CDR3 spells CASSIPGPEAFF. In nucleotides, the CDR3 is TGTGCCAGCAGCATTCCCGGGCCTGAAGCTTTCTTT.

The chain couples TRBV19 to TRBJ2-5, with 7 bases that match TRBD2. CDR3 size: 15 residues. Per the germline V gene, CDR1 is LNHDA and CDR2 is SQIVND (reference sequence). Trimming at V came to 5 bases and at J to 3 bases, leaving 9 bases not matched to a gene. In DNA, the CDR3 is TGTGCCAGTAGTCCGTTCGGGACTACAAAAGAGACCCAGTACTTC. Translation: CASSPFGTTKETQYF.

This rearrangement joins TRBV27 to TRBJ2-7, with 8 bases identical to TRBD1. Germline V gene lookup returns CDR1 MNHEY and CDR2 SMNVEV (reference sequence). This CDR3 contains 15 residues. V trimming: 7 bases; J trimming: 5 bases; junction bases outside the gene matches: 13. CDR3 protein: CASNAGTGGDNEQYF. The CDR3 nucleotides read TGTGCCAGCAATGCCGGGACAGGAGGTGACAACGAGCAGTACTTC.

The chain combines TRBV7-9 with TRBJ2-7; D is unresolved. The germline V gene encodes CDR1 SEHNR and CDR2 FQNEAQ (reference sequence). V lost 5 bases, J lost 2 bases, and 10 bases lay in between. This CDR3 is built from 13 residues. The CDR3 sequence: CASSETLPYEQYF. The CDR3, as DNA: TGTGCCAGCAGCGAAACCCTCCCCTACGAGCAGTACTTC.

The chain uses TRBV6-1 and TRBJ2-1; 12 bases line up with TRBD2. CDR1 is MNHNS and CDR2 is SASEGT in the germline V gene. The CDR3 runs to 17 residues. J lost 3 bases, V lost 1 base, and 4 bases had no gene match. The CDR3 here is CASSEGLAGAGYNEQFF. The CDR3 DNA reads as TGTGCCAGCAGTGAAGGACTAGCGGGAGCAGGCTACAATGAGCAGTTCTTC.

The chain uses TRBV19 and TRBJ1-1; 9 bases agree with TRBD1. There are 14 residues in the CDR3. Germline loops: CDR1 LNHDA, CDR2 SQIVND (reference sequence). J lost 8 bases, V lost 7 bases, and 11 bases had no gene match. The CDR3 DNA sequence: TGTGCCAGTACCTCCGGGACAGGGAAAGTGGAAGCTTTCTTT. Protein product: CASTSGTGKVEAFF. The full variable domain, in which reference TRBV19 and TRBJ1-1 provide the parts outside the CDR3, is DGGITQSPKYLFRKEGQNVTLSCEQNLNHDAMYWYRQDPGQGLRLIYYSQIVNDFQKGDIAEGYSVSREKKESFPLTVTSAQKNPTAFYLCASTSGTGKVEAFFGQGTRLTVV.

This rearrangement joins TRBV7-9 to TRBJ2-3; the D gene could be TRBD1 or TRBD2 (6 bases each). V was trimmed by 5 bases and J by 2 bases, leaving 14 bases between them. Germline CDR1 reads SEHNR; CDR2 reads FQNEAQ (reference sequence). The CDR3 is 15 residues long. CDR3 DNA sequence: TGTGCCAGCAGCCCAGGGGTAGCGGCCACAGATACGCAGTATTTT. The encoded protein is CASSPGVAATDTQYF.

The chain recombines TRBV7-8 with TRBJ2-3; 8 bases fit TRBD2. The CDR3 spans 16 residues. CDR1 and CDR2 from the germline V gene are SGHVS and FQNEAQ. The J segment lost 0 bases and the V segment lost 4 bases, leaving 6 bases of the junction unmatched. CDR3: CASSWVLAGSTDTQYF. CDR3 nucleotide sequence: TGTGCCAGCAGCTGGGTGCTAGCGGGCAGCACAGATACGCAGTATTTT.

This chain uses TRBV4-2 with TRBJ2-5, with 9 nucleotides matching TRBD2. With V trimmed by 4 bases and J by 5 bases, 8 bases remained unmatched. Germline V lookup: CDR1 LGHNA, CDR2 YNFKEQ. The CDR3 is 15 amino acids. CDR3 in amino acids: CASSPKAGGGETQYF. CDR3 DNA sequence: TGTGCCAGCAGCCCGAAAGCGGGAGGAGGGGAGACCCAGTACTTC.

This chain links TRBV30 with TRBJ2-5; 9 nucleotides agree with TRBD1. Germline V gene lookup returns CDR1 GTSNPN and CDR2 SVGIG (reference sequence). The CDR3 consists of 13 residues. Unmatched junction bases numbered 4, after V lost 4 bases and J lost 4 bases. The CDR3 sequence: CAWNRGRIETQYF. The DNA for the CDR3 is TGTGCCTGGAACAGGGGGCGCATAGAGACCCAGTACTTC.

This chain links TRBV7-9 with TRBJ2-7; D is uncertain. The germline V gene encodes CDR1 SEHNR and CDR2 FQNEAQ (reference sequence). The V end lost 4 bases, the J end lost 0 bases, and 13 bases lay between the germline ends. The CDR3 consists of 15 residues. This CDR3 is CASSSPYTGSYEQYF. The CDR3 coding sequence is TGTGCCAGCAGCTCACCATACACGGGCTCCTACGAGCAGTACTTC.

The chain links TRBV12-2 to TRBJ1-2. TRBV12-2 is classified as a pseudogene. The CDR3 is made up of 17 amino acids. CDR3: CASRFAIDRDGSYGYTF. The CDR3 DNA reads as TGTGCAAGTCGCTTCGCCATAGACCGGGACGGAAGCTATGGCTACACCTTC.

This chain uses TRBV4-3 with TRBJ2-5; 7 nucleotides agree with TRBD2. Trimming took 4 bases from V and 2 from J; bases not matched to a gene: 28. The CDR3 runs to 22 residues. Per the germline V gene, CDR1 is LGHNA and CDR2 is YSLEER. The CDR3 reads CASSLLLAGTANRLAVQETQYF. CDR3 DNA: TGCGCCAGCAGCCTTCTCCTCGCCGGGACGGCGAACAGACTAGCAGTTCAAGAGACCCAGTACTTC.